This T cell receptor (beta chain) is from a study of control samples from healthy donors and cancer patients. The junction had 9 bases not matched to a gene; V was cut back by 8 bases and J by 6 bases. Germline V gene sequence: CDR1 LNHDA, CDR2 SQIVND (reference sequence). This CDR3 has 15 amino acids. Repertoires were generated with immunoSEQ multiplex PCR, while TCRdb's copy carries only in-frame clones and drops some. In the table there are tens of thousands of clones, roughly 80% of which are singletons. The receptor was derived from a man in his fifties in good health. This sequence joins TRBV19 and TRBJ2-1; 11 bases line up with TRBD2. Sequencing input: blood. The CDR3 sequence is CASGLAGGGINEQFF. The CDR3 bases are TGTGCCAGTGGGCTAGCGGGAGGAGGTATCAATGAGCAGTTCTTC.